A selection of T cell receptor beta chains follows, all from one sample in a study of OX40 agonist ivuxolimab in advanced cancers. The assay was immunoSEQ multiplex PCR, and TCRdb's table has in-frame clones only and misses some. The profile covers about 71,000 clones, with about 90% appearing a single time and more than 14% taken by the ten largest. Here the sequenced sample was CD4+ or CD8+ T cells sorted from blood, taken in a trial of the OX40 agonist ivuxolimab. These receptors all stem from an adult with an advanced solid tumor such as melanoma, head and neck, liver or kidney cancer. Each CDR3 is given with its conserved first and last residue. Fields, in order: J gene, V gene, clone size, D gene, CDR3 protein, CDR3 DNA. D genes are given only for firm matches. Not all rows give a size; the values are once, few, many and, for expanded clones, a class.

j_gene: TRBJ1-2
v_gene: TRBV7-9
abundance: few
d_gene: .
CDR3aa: CASSLVGGVNYGYTF
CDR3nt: TGTGCCAGCAGCTTAGTCGGGGGGGTTAACTATGGCTACACCTTC

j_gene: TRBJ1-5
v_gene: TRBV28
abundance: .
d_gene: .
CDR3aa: CASSWGAYSNQPQHF
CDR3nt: TGTGCCAGCAGTTGGGGGGCCTATAGCAATCAGCCCCAGCATTTT

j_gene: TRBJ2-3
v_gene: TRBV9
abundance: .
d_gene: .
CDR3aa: CASSVADGSSTDTQYF
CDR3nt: TGTGCCAGCAGCGTAGCGGACGGATCTAGCACAGATACGCAGTATTTT

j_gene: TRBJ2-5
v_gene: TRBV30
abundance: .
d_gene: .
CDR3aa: CAWSVSQETQYF
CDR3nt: TGTGCCTGGAGTGTTTCCCAAGAGACCCAGTACTTC

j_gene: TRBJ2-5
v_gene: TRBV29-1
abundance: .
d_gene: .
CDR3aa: CSVGVGGETQYF
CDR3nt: TGCAGCGTTGGTGTGGGAGGTGAGACCCAGTACTTC

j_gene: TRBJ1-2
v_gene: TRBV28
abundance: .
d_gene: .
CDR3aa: CASSSLGSYTF
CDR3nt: TGTGCCAGCAGTTCGTTGGGTAGCTACACCTTC

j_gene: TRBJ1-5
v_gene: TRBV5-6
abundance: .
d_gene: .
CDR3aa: CASSLAGARQPQHF
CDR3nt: TGTGCCAGCAGCTTGGCGGGGGCTAGACAGCCCCAGCATTTT

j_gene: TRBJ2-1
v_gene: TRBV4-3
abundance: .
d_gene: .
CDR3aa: CASSQDWYTSNNEQFF
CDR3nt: TGCGCCAGCAGCCAAGATTGGTACACGTCAAACAATGAGCAGTTCTTC

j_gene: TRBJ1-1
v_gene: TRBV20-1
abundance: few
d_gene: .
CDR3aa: CSASLNTEAFF
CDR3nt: TGCAGTGCTAGTCTGAACACTGAAGCTTTCTTT

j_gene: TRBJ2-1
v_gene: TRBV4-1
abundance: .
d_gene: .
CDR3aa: CASSQDWAPQEQFF
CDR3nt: TGCGCCAGCAGCCAAGATTGGGCCCCCCAGGAGCAGTTCTTC

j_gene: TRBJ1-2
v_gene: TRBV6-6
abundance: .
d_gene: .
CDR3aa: CASMPTATGGYTF
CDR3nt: TGTGCCAGCATGCCGACAGCGACGGGTGGCTACACCTTC

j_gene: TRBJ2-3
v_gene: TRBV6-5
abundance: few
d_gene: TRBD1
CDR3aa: CASSGQGSTDTQYF
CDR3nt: TGTGCCAGCAGCGGACAGGGGTCGACAGATACGCAGTATTTT

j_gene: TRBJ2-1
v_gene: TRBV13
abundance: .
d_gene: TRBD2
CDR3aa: CASSIGLAGEVSSYNEQFF
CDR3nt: TGTGCCAGCAGCATCGGACTAGCGGGAGAGGTTAGCTCCTACAATGAGCAGTTCTTC

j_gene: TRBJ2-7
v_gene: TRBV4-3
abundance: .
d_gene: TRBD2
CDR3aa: CASSQLLGGGYEQYF
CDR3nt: TGCGCCAGCAGCCAATTACTTGGGGGGGGCTACGAGCAGTACTTC

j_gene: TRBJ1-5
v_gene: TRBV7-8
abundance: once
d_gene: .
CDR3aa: CASSPVDWQPQHF
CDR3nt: TGTGCCAGCAGCCCGGTGGATTGGCAGCCCCAGCATTTT

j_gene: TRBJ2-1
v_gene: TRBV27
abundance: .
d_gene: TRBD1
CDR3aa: CASSLTGDNEQFF
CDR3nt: TGTGCCAGCAGTTTAACAGGGGACAATGAGCAGTTCTTC

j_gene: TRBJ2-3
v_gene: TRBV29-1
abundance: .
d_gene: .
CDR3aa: CSVDQSTDTQYF
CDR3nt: TGCAGCGTTGACCAAAGCACAGATACGCAGTATTTT

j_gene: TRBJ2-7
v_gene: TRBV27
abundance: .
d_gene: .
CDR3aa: CASSFIRQGIYEQYF
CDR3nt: TGTGCCAGCAGTTTTATACGGCAGGGGATCTACGAGCAGTACTTC

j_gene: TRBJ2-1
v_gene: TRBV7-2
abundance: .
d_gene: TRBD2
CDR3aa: CASSSLAGDENNEQFF
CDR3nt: TGTGCCAGCAGCTCCCTAGCGGGAGACGAAAACAATGAGCAGTTCTTC

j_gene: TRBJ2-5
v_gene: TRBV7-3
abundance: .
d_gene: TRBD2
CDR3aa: CASSVGGAGTQYF
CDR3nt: TGTGCCAGCAGCGTGGGAGGGGCAGGGACCCAGTACTTC

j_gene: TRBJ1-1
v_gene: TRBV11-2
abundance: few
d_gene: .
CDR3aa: CASSLDPGSRGAEAFF
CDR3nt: TGTGCCAGCAGCTTAGATCCGGGGTCCCGGGGGGCTGAAGCTTTCTTT

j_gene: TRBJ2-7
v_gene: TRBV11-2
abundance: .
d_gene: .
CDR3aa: CASSLVQLPGVHEQYF
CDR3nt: TGTGCCAGCAGCTTAGTACAGCTCCCAGGGGTCCACGAGCAGTACTTC

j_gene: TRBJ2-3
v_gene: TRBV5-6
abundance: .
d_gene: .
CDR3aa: CASSLGSTDTQYF
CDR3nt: TGTGCCAGCAGCTTGGGGTCCACAGATACGCAGTATTTT

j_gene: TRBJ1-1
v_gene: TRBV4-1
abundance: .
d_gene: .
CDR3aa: CASSPGPMNTEAFF
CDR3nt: TGCGCCAGCAGCCCGGGTCCAATGAACACTGAAGCTTTCTTT

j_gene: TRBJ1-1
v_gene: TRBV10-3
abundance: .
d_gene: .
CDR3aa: CAIRHWDTEAFF
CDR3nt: TGTGCCATCAGGCATTGGGACACTGAAGCTTTCTTT

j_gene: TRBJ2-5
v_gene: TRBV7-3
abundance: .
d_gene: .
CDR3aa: CASSLSRARLETQYF
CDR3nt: TGTGCCAGCAGCTTAAGCAGGGCACGCTTGGAGACCCAGTACTTC

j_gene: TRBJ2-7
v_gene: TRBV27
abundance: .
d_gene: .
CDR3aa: CASSSSGLSSYEQYF
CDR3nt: TGTGCCAGCAGTTCGTCCGGACTGAGCTCCTACGAGCAGTACTTC